The 10 T cell receptor beta chains in this list originate from one sample, sequenced in a study of control samples from healthy donors and cancer patients. Produced via immunoSEQ multiplex PCR; TCRdb's table is partial and in-frame only. The sample records tens of thousands of clones, 87% being singletons. Material for sequencing was PBMCs. The receptors derive from a woman aged 60-75 years with lung cancer.

The chain carries TRBV7-2 and TRBJ2-6; D not resolved. Trimming left V 5 bases short and J 3 bases short, with 11 bases between. The V gene's germline CDR1 is SGHTA and CDR2 FQGNSA. This CDR3 is built from 15 residues. The CDR3 DNA reads as TGTGCCAGCAGCCCCCTGGGGTTTGGGGCCAACGTCCTGACTTTC. Translating it yields CASSPLGFGANVLTF.

The chain employs TRBV14 and TRBJ2-7, with 8 nucleotides matching TRBD2. The CDR3 runs to 14 residues. CDR1 and CDR2 from the germline V gene are SGHDN and FVKESK. V gave up 6 bases and J gave up 4 bases; unmatched junction bases: 8. Here the CDR3 reads CASSDQGGRYEQYF. Here the CDR3 DNA reads TGTGCCAGCAGTGACCAGGGCGGGAGGTACGAGCAGTACTTC.

The gene calls are TRBV6-5 and TRBJ2-1, with 9 bases aligning to TRBD1. The J segment lost 7 bases and the V segment lost 6 bases, leaving 10 bases of the junction unmatched. CDR3 length equals 15 residues. Germline V gene sequence: CDR1 MNHEY, CDR2 SVGAGI. DNA of the CDR3: TGTGCCAGCAGCCCCGCCGGACAGGGGAGGAATGAGCAGTTCTTC. This codes for CASSPAGQGRNEQFF.

This chain uses TRBV6-5 with TRBJ2-7, with D tentatively TRBD1 or TRBD2 (6 bases each). CDR3 size: 14 residues. The ends were cut back, 6 bases at V and 0 bases at J, with 12 bases in the middle. Germline CDR1 and CDR2: MNHEY and SVGAGI. The CDR3 loop reads CASRGGGGSYEQYF. In DNA form, the CDR3 reads TGTGCCAGCAGGGGAGGAGGGGGCTCCTACGAGCAGTACTTC.

As DNA, the CDR3 is TGTGCCAGCAGCCGACTAGGGAATACCTACAATGAGCAGTTCTTC. Translating gives CASSRLGNTYNEQFF. The chain links TRBV14 to TRBJ2-1; tentative D call: TRBD2 (6 bases). V lost 4 bases and J lost 2, with 12 bases in between. The CDR3 is 15 residues long. Germline assignment: CDR1 SGHDN and CDR2 FVKESK.

The chain has TRBV10-3 and TRBJ2-5; a possible D gene is TRBD2 (5 bases). V lost 8 bases, J lost 3 bases, and 16 bases lay in between. The CDR3 runs 14 residues. Germline V gene lookup returns CDR1 ENHRY and CDR2 SYGVKD. The CDR3 DNA sequence: TGTGCCATCCGGGGTCACGGGGAAAAAGAGACCCAGTACTTC. This translates into CAIRGHGEKETQYF.

This clone has only one observation. The chain is built from TRBV4-1 and TRBJ2-7; D is unresolved. V dropped 2 bases and J dropped 0 bases, with 11 bases sitting between them. CDR3 size: 15 residues. Germline V CDR1 and CDR2: MGHRA, YSYEKL. The CDR3 loop is CASSQTRVNSYEQYF. Here the CDR3 DNA reads TGCGCCAGCAGCCAAACAAGGGTCAACTCCTACGAGCAGTACTTC.

The chain recombines TRBV11-1 with TRBJ1-2; 9 nucleotides line up with TRBD1. Germline lookup yields CDR1 SGHAT and CDR2 FQDESV (reference sequence). After removal of 3 bases from V and 8 bases from J, the junction contained 10 bases not matched to a gene. This CDR3 is built from 15 residues. The CDR3 reads CASSFDRGFQYGYTF. For the CDR3, the DNA is TGTGCCAGCAGCTTCGACAGGGGGTTTCAGTACGGCTACACCTTC.

V usage is TRBV7-9 and J usage is TRBJ2-1; 8 nucleotides match TRBD2. The CDR3 contains 14 residues. CDR1 and CDR2 from the germline V gene are SEHNR and FQNEAQ (reference sequence). The V and J ends lost 11 bases and 2 bases, in that order; junction bases with no gene match: 8. The CDR3 bases are TGTGCCGCCGGGCGGGGGGCGGCCTACAATGAGCAGTTCTTC. Protein: CAAGRGAAYNEQFF.

In this sample, this clone turned up a few times. Other DNA sequences in this specimen translate into the identical CDR3. The rearrangement joins TRBV2 to TRBJ2-7; D gene unclear. V lost 0 bases and J 7 bases, leaving 4 bases between the germline ends. In germline, CDR1 is SNHLY, CDR2 FYNNEI. The CDR3 loop spans 11 amino acids. CDR3 protein: CASSEAGEQYF. The DNA for the CDR3 is TGTGCCAGCAGTGAAGCAGGGGAGCAGTACTTC.